This T cell receptor (beta chain) was retrieved from a study of identical twins. Each CDR3 protein gets one entry after TCRdb re-called the 5' RACE reads with MiXCR. The table lists 300,000 to 400,000 distinct CDR3 sequences, roughly an eighth of them singletons. Of note for this clonotype: Its antigen is not identified.

The V segment lost 5 bases and the J segment 3 bases; nucleotides outside the gene matches: 7. The CDR3 length is 15 residues. In germline, CDR1 is LGHNT, CDR2 FRNRAP. Overall study findings and caveats: In cord blood, abundant beta clonotypes had fewer insertions; memory showed no trend.

These data are also associated with another study on yellow fever vaccine responses in identical twins.

The sequenced sample was CD8+ T cells sorted from blood. The source is a woman younger than 35 in good health. The chain has TRBV12-5 and TRBJ2-3, with 8 bases matching TRBD2. In DNA form, the CDR3 reads TGTGCTAGTGGTATAGGGACTAGTAATACAGATACGCAGTATTTT. This codes for CASGIGTSNTDTQYF.